This TCR beta chain was recorded in a study of blood T cell repertoires in COVID-19. Clones were sequenced by immunoSEQ multiplex PCR, and TCRdb holds only the in-frame ones, with some missing. The repertoire includes fewer than 150,000 clones, roughly 79% of them detected once, and more than 10% sits in the top ten. The germline gives CDR1 SGDLS, CDR2 YYNGEE. Trimming took 4 bases from V and 6 from J, leaving 8 bases between them. The CDR3 is 12 residues long. This sequence originates from a human donor in a cohort sampled during active COVID-19. The specimen was peripheral blood. This sequence joins TRBV9 and TRBJ2-1; unclear D gene. The CDR3 region is CASSISPNEQFF. In DNA form, the CDR3 reads TGTGCCAGCAGCATTAGCCCCAATGAGCAGTTCTTC. Filled out from reference TRBV9 and TRBJ2-1, the complete variable domain reads DSGVTQTPKHLITATGQRVTLRCSPRSGDLSVYWYQQSLDQGLQFLIQYYNGEERAKGNILERFSAQQFPDLHSELNLSSLELGDSALYFCASSISPNEQFFGPGTRLTVL.